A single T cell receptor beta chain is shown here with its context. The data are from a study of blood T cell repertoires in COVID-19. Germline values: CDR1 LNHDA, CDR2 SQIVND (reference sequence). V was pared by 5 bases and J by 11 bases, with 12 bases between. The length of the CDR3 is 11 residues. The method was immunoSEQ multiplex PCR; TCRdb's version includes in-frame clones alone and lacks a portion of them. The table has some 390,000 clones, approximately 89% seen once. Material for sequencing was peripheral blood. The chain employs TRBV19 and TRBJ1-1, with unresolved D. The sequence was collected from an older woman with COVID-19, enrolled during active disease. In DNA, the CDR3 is TGTGCCAGTAGTGCGAATCGATTGGCTTTCTTT. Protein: CASSANRLAFF.